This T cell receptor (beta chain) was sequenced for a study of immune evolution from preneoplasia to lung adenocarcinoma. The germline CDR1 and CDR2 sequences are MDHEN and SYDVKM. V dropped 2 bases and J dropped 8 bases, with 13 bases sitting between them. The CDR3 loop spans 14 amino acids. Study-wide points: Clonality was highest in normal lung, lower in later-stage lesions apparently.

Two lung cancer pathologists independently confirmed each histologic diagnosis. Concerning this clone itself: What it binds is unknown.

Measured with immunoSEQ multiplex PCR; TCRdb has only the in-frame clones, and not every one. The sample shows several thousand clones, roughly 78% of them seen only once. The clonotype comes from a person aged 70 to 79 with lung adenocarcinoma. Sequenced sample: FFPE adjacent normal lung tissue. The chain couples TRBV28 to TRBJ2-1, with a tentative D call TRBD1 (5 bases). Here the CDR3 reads CASSLQGSWYEQFF. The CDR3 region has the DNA TGTGCCAGCAGTTTACAGGGTTCTTGGTATGAGCAGTTCTTC.